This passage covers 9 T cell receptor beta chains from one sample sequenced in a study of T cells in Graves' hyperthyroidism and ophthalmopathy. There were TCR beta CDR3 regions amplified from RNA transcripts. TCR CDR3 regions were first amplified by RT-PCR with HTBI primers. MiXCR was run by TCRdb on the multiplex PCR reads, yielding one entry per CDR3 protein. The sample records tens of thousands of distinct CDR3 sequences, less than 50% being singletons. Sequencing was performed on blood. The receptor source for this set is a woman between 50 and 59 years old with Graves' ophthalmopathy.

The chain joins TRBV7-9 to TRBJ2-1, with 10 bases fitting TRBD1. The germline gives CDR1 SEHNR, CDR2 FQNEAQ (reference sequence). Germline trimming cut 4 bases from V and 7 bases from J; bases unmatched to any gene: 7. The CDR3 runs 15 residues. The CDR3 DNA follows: TGTGCCAGCAGCTGGGACAGGGGACGTCGGAATGAGCAGTTCTTC. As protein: CASSWDRGRRNEQFF.

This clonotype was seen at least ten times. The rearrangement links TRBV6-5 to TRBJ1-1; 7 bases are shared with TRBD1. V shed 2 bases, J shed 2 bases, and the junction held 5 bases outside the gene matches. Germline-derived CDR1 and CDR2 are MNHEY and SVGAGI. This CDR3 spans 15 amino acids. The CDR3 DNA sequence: TGTGCCAGCAGTTACACGGGACAGTTAAACACTGAAGCTTTCTTT. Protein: CASSYTGQLNTEAFF.

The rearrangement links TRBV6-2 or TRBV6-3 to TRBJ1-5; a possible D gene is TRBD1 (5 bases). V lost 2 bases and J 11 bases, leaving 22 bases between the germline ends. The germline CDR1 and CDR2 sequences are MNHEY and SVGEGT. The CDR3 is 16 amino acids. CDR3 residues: CASSYGIQGWRSAQHF. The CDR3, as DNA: TGTGCCAGCAGTTACGGGATCCAGGGATGGCGATCAGCCCAGCATTTT.

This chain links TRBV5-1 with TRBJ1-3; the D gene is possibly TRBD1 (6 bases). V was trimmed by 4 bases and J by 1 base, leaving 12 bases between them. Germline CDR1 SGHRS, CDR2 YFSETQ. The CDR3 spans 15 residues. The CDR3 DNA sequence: TGCGCCAGCAGCCCCGGAGGGGGATCTGGAAACACCATATATTTT. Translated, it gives CASSPGGGSGNTIYF.

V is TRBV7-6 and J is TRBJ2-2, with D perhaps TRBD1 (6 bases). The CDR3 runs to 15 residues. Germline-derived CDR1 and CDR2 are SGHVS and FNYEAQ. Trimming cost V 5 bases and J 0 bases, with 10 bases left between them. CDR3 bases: TGTGCCAGCAGCGCCGGGACAACGAACACCGGGGAGCTGTTTTTT. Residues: CASSAGTTNTGELFF.

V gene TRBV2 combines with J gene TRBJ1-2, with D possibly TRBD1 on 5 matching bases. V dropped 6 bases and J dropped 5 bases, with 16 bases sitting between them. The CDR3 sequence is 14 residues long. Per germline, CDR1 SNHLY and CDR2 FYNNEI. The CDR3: CASSAGTSGYGYTF. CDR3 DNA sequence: TGTGCCAGCAGCGCAGGGACCTCTGGGTATGGCTACACCTTC.

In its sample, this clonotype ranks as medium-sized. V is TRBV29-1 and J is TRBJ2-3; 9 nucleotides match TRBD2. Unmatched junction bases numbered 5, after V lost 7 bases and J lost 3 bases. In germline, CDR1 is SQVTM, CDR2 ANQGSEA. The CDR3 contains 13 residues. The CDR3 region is CSGLAGRTDTQYF. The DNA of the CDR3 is TGCAGCGGCCTAGCGGGAAGAACAGATACGCAGTATTTT.

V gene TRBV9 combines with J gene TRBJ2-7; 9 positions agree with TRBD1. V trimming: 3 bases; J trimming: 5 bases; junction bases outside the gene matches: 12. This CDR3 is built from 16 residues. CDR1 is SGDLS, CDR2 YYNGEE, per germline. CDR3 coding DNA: TGTGCCAGCAGCGCAGGCCAAAGGACAGGGGCACACGAGCAGTACTTC. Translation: CASSAGQRTGAHEQYF.

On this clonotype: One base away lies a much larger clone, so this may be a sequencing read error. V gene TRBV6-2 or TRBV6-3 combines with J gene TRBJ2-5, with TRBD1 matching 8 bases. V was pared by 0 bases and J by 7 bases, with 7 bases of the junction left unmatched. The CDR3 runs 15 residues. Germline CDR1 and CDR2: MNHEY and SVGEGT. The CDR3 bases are TGTGCCAGCAGTTACTCGCTCGGACAGGGACGGACCCAGTACTTC. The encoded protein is CASSYSLGQGRTQYF.